What follows are 5 T cell receptor beta chains derived from one specimen sequenced in a study of T cells in Graves' hyperthyroidism and ophthalmopathy. TCR beta CDR3 regions were amplified from RNA transcripts. A set of HTBI primers served as the primers for a first-round RT-PCR of the TCR CDR3. A single record per CDR3 protein comes from TCRdb applying MiXCR to the multiplex PCR reads. Among about 560,000 distinct CDR3 sequences listed, roughly a sixth were seen once. Sequenced: blood. These receptors all stem from a woman in her late teens or twenties with Graves' hyperthyroidism.

This clonotype was counted a few times. The chain is built from TRBV30 and TRBJ2-1; D is undetermined. Germline CDR1 GTSNPN, CDR2 SVGIG (reference sequence). CDR3 size: 10 residues. V was shortened by 8 bases and J by 6 bases, with 8 bases between the two germline ends. Here the CDR3 DNA reads TGTGCCCCCCCCCCCAATGAGCAGTTCTTC. Translation: CAPPPNEQFF.

This clonotype was seen a few times. J is TRBJ1-2 and V is TRBV20-1, with 10 bases fitting TRBD1. V lost 3 bases and J lost 4; bases outside the gene matches: 11. Germline V gene data show CDR1 as DFQATT and CDR2 as SNEGSKA (reference sequence). This CDR3 has 16 amino acids. CDR3 nucleotide sequence: TGCAGTGCTAGCGGGGGCTTGACAGGGGGCGTCTATGGCTACACCTTC. Translation gives CSASGGLTGGVYGYTF.

The chain couples TRBV30 to TRBJ1-1, with D hard to call. The CDR3 is 12 residues long. V was shortened by 3 bases and J by 2 bases, with 7 bases between the two germline ends. CDR1 is GTSNPN, CDR2 SVGIG, per germline (reference sequence). CDR3 DNA sequence: TGTGCCTGGAGGGCGGCTAACACTGAAGCTTTCTTT. Translated: CAWRAANTEAFF.

The V and J genes are TRBV7-6 and TRBJ2-3; TRBD2 matches at 10 bases. The CDR3 totals 18 residues. Germline V gene sequence: CDR1 SGHVS, CDR2 FNYEAQ. J gave up 6 bases and V 5 bases, and 17 bases lay outside the gene matches. This CDR3 reads CASSAPLGERGGSDTQYF. CDR3 sequence (DNA): TGTGCCAGCAGCGCCCCCCTTGGCGAGCGGGGGGGCTCGGATACGCAGTATTTT.

V is TRBV12-3 or TRBV12-4 and J is TRBJ1-4, with a weak D call TRBD1 (6 bases). Trimming removed 7 bases from V and 5 bases from J, with 17 bases in between. The CDR3 sequence is 15 residues long. The CDR3 here is CASKEGGYENEKLFF. In nucleotides, the CDR3 is TGTGCCAGCAAAGAAGGGGGGTATGAGAATGAAAAACTGTTTTTT.